Each of the 21 T cell receptor beta chains below was sequenced from the same sample in a study of shared clonotypes between healthy human individuals. Libraries were prepared by immunoSEQ multiplex PCR; TCRdb keeps only in-frame clonotypes and omits some of them. The data show 780,000 or so clones, roughly 72% seen once. Sequences were obtained from memory CD4+ T cells sorted from blood. Subset described: CD45RA-negative fraction. All receptors derive from a woman aged 30 to 39 in good health.

The rearrangement uses TRBV2 and TRBJ2-5; no definite D call. The germline V gene encodes CDR1 SNHLY and CDR2 FYNNEI. There are 15 residues in the CDR3. V was cut by 8 bases and J by 2 bases, with 18 bases left in between. CDR3 sequence reads: CASRSYNSHQETQYF. Here the CDR3 DNA reads TGTGCCAGCCGCTCCTATAACAGTCATCAAGAGACCCAGTACTTC.

The chain employs TRBV7-7 and TRBJ2-1, with TRBD2 identical over 8 bases. J gave up 8 bases and V 5 bases, and 5 bases lay outside the gene matches. Germline V gene sequence: CDR1 SSHAT, CDR2 FNYEAQ (reference sequence). This CDR3 has 13 amino acids. The CDR3 is CASSPGGGDEQFF. Written as DNA, the CDR3 is TGTGCCAGCAGCCCGGGAGGGGGGGATGAGCAGTTCTTC.

The chain links TRBV5-5 to TRBJ2-2, with D tentatively TRBD1 (6 bases). Between the trimmed V and J ends, which lost 3 bases and 4 bases, there was a span of 13 bases. The CDR3 covers 15 residues. Germline V gene data show CDR1 as SGHKS and CDR2 as YYEKEE (reference sequence). The CDR3 is CASSSTRQVTGELFF. In DNA form, the CDR3 reads TGTGCCAGCAGCTCCACCCGACAGGTCACCGGGGAGCTGTTTTTT.

This clone was picked up a small number of times. This chain links TRBV25-1 with TRBJ2-1; D is perhaps TRBD2 (6 bases). CDR3 length equals 15 residues. Trimming removed 6 bases at V and 4 bases at J, with 16 bases between. The germline CDR1 and CDR2 sequences are MGHDK and SYGVNS. The CDR3, as DNA: TGTGCCAGCAGCCCGGGGTTAGCGGAGTACAATGAGCAGTTCTTC. The encoded protein is CASSPGLAEYNEQFF.

CDR3 in DNA: TGTGCCAGTAGTCCCAGAAGTCTAGCGGGGGATACGCAGTATTTT. Protein product: CASSPRSLAGDTQYF. The chain uses TRBV19 and TRBJ2-3; 9 bases agree with TRBD2. The length of the CDR3 is 15 residues. In germline, CDR1 is LNHDA, CDR2 SQIVND (reference sequence). With V trimmed by 5 bases and J by 6 bases, 9 bases remained unmatched.

The chain combines TRBV10-2 with TRBJ2-7; D perhaps matches TRBD2 (5 bases). Germline V CDR1 and CDR2: WSHSY, SAAADI. The CDR3 consists of 14 residues. V dropped 3 bases and J dropped 3 bases, with 12 bases sitting between them. This chain's CDR3 is CASSDRGSLYEQYF. CDR3 DNA sequence: TGCGCCAGCAGTGACCGGGGATCCCTCTACGAGCAGTACTTC.

This clone was counted many times. Other DNA sequences within the sample encode an identical CDR3. CDR3 in DNA: TGTGCCAGCAGCTTAGTTACAGGTAGCAATCAGCCCCAGCATTTT. It specifies CASSLVTGSNQPQHF. V is TRBV7-2 and J is TRBJ1-5, with D maybe TRBD1 (5 bases). Trimming shortened V by 1 base and J by 0 bases, and 7 bases separated the two germline ends. Germline V gene sequence: CDR1 SGHTA, CDR2 FQGNSA. The CDR3 spans 15 residues. The variable domain in full, completed from reference TRBV7-2 and TRBJ1-5, reads GAGVSQSPSNKVTEKGKDVELRCDPISGHTALYWYRQSLGQGLEFLIYFQGNSAPDKSGLPSDRFSAERTGGSVSTLTIQRTQQEDSAVYLCASSLVTGSNQPQHFGDGTRLSIL.

This chain links TRBV5-1 with TRBJ1-2, with 7 bases lining up with TRBD1. Per germline, CDR1 SGHRS and CDR2 YFSETQ. This CDR3 contains 15 residues. V dropped 1 base and J dropped 3; count of bases not matched to a gene: 6. In DNA, the CDR3 is TGCGCCAGCAGCTTGAGTGGAGGGGGCTACTATGGCTACACCTTC. Residues: CASSLSGGGYYGYTF.

The V gene is TRBV2, the J gene TRBJ2-7, with 10 bases lining up with TRBD1. V gave up 6 bases and J gave up 3 bases; unmatched junction bases: 8. This CDR3 has 15 amino acids. Germline CDR1 SNHLY, CDR2 FYNNEI. CDR3 nucleotides: TGTGCCAGCAGACCCGGGACAGGGGAGGTCTACGAGCAGTACTTC. Translation: CASRPGTGEVYEQYF.

The chain is built from TRBV7-8 and TRBJ1-4; TRBD1 matches at 10 bases. From germline, CDR1 is SGHVS and CDR2 FQNEAQ. The J segment lost 8 bases and the V segment lost 5 bases, leaving 5 bases of the junction unmatched. The CDR3 totals 14 residues. CDR3 amino acids: CASSPGQGGEKLFF. The CDR3 DNA sequence: TGTGCCAGCAGCCCCGGACAGGGGGGGGAAAAACTGTTTTTT.

This sequence joins TRBV2 and TRBJ2-7; D not certain. V lost 7 bases and J lost 6, with 16 bases in between. Germline V gene data show CDR1 as SNHLY and CDR2 as FYNNEI. The CDR3 covers 13 residues. This CDR3 reads CASTPQLSGEQYF. The CDR3 coding sequence is TGTGCCAGCACCCCTCAATTGTCGGGCGAGCAGTACTTC.

The rearrangement uses TRBV7-2 and TRBJ1-4, with 10 positions matching TRBD1. The length of the CDR3 is 16 residues. The germline V gene encodes CDR1 SGHTA and CDR2 FQGNSA. The junction had 6 bases not matched to a gene; V was cut back by 5 bases and J by 3 bases. CDR3 DNA sequence: TGTGCCAGCAGCCCGGGACAGGGGAGGGCTAATGAAAAACTGTTTTTT. It is translated as CASSPGQGRANEKLFF.

CDR3 sequence: CASSFGLADFTDTQYF. CDR3 sequence (DNA): TGCGCCAGCAGCTTCGGACTAGCGGATTTCACAGATACGCAGTATTTT. The chain is built from TRBV5-1 and TRBJ2-3; 10 bases align to TRBD2. Looked up from germline, CDR1 is SGHRS and CDR2 is YFSETQ. This CDR3 has 16 residues. The V and J ends lost 2 bases and 2 bases, in that order; junction bases with no gene match: 5. The full variable domain, rest sourced from reference TRBV5-1 and TRBJ2-3, is KAGVTQTPRYLIKTRGQQVTLSCSPISGHRSVSWYQQTPGQGLQFLFEYFSETQRNKGNFPGRFSGRQFSNSRSEMNVSTLELGDSALYLCASSFGLADFTDTQYFGPGTRLTVL.

The genes are TRBV19 and TRBJ2-2; 9 bases align to TRBD1. With V trimmed by 7 bases and J by 4 bases, 16 bases remained unmatched. Germline lookup yields CDR1 LNHDA and CDR2 SQIVND (reference sequence). This CDR3 contains 18 residues. CDR3 nucleotides: TGTGCCAGTACGCGGGGCACAGGGGGCTTAAGCAGCACCGGGGAGCTGTTTTTT. It yields the protein CASTRGTGGLSSTGELFF.

This rearrangement joins TRBV28 to TRBJ1-4, with no clear D. This CDR3 region has 15 residues. The germline V gene encodes CDR1 MDHEN and CDR2 SYDVKM. Trimming pared 3 bases from V and 1 base from J, leaving 9 bases between. CDR3 nucleotides: TGTGCCAGCAGTTTCTTACAGTTAACTAATGAAAAACTGTTTTTT. Protein: CASSFLQLTNEKLFF. The whole variable domain, remainder taken from reference TRBV28 and TRBJ1-4, is DVKVTQSSRYLVKRTGEKVFLECVQDMDHENMFWYRQDPGLGLRLIYFSYDVKMKEKGDIPEGYSVSREKKERFSLILESASTNQTSMYLCASSFLQLTNEKLFFGSGTQLSVL.

This clone was picked up a small number of times. The rearrangement links TRBV5-1 to TRBJ1-1; tentatively, D is TRBD1 (6 bases). CDR3 length: 15 residues. V was clipped by 4 bases and J by 5 bases, with 18 bases between them. CDR1 and CDR2 (germline): SGHRS, YFSETQ. The CDR3 DNA sequence: TGCGCCAGCAGCCCCAATGGGGGGGCGTCGACTGAAGCTTTCTTT. Protein sequence: CASSPNGGASTEAFF.

CDR3 nucleotides: TGCGCCAGCAGCTTGAACGCAGAAAAACTGTTTTTT. It encodes CASSLNAEKLFF. The chain carries TRBV5-1 and TRBJ1-4; D remains unclear. CDR1 SGHRS and CDR2 YFSETQ come from the germline V gene. Trimming cost V 1 base and J 8 bases, with 6 bases left between them. This CDR3 comprises 12 residues. Drawing the rest from reference TRBV5-1 and TRBJ1-4, the complete variable domain is KAGVTQTPRYLIKTRGQQVTLSCSPISGHRSVSWYQQTPGQGLQFLFEYFSETQRNKGNFPGRFSGRQFSNSRSEMNVSTLELGDSALYLCASSLNAEKLFFGSGTQLSVL.

V gene TRBV28 combines with J gene TRBJ1-4; unclear D gene. The CDR3 length is 13 residues. V gave up 2 bases and J gave up 4 bases, with 5 bases separating them. CDR1 and CDR2 (germline): MDHEN, SYDVKM. The CDR3 is CASSLRLNEKLFF. CDR3 DNA: TGTGCCAGCAGTTTAAGACTTAATGAAAAACTGTTTTTT.

This clone appeared a few times. The chain is built from TRBV7-7 and TRBJ2-3; 7 positions agree with TRBD1. Per the germline V gene, CDR1 is SSHAT and CDR2 is FNYEAQ (reference sequence). The CDR3 has 14 residues. V trimming: 3 bases; J trimming: 4 bases; junction bases outside the gene matches: 4. The CDR3: CASSLTGNADTQYF. As DNA, the CDR3 is TGTGCCAGCAGCTTGACAGGGAACGCAGATACGCAGTATTTT.

This clone was counted a few times. The CDR3 sequence: CASSHPWVAGAGEQYF. CDR3 nucleotide sequence: TGTGCCAGCAGCCATCCGTGGGTAGCGGGAGCGGGAGAGCAGTACTTC. The chain is built from TRBV11-2 and TRBJ2-7; 9 nucleotides agree with TRBD2. J gave up 7 bases and V 5 bases, and 15 bases lay outside the gene matches. The CDR3 consists of 16 residues. Germline V gene data show CDR1 as SGHAT and CDR2 as FQNNGV. Looking up the rest from reference TRBV11-2 and TRBJ2-7 gives the full variable domain: EAGVAQSPRYKIIEKRQSVAFWCNPISGHATLYWYQQILGQGPKLLIQFQNNGVVDDSQLPKDRFSAERLKGVDSTLKIQPAKLEDSAVYLCASSHPWVAGAGEQYFGPGTRLTVT.

This rearrangement joins TRBV5-1 to TRBJ2-5; D is perhaps TRBD1 (5 bases). With the DNA end fitting TRBJ2-7 better, the J assignment may be wrong. The CDR3 has 16 residues. Germline V gene sequence: CDR1 SGHRS, CDR2 YFSETQ. The CDR3 loop reads CASSLGPGNYWDEQYF. As DNA, the CDR3 is TGCGCCAGCAGCTTAGGTCCAGGGAATTATTGGGACGAGCAGTACTTC.